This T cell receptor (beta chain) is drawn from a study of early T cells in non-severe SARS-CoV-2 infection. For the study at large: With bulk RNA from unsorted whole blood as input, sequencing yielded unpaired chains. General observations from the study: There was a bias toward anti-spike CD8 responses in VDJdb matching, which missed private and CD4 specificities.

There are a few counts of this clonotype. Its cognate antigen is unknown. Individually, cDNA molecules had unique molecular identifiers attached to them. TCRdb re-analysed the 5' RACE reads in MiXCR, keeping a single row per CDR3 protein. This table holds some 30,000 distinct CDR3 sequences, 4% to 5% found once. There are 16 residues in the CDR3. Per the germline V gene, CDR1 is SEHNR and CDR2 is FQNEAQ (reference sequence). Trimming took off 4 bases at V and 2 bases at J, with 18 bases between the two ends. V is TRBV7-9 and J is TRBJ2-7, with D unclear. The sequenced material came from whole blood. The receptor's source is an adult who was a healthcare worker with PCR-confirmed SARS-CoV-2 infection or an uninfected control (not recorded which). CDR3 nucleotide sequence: TGTGCCAGCAGCTCGACCCGGTTCACAGCCGCCTACGAGCAGTACTTC. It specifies CASSSTRFTAAYEQYF.